Listed below are T cell receptor beta chains from one sample, sequenced in a study of cytomegalovirus exposure and HLA in healthy donors. The data were produced by immunoSEQ multiplex PCR, yet TCRdb's version contains in-frame clones alone and is incomplete. The sample carries over 90,000 clones, approximately 94% recorded once. Sequencing used PBMCs. The receptors stem from a woman under 30 in good health and CMV-seronegative. Both conserved end residues are part of each CDR3. D genes are given only for firm matches. Some rows mark clone size as missing; the rest say once, few, many or name a class of expanded clone.

V	D	J	size	CDR3	DNA
TRBV9	-	TRBJ1-1	-	CASSSRPNSNTEAFF	TGTGCCAGCAGCTCCCGCCCAAACTCGAACACTGAAGCTTTCTTT
TRBV15	-	TRBJ2-3	-	CATSRGQESTDTQYF	TGTGCCACCAGCAGAGGACAGGAGAGCACAGATACGCAGTATTTT
TRBV2	TRBD1	TRBJ1-2	-	CASSATGGYGYTF	TGTGCCAGCAGTGCGACAGGGGGTTATGGCTACACCTTC
TRBV19	-	TRBJ1-1	-	CASSRGREVITEAFF	TGTGCCAGTAGTAGGGGGCGGGAGGTAATAACTGAAGCTTTCTTT
TRBV5-4	-	TRBJ1-2	-	CASSLGTGANYGYTF	TGTGCCAGCAGCTTGGGTACTGGAGCTAACTATGGCTACACCTTC
TRBV10-3	TRBD2	TRBJ2-3	-	CAISESSGTSSGKTDTQYF	TGTGCCATCAGTGAGTCGAGTGGGACGTCTAGCGGGAAAACAGATACGCAGTATTTT
TRBV6-6	TRBD1	TRBJ1-2	-	CASSYSDGQGALGYTF	TGTGCCAGCAGTTACTCGGATGGACAGGGGGCGCTGGGCTACACCTTC
TRBV6-4	TRBD2	TRBJ2-1	-	CAREELAGASGYSYNEQFF	TGTGCCAGGGAGGAACTAGCGGGAGCGTCGGGTTACTCCTACAATGAGCAGTTCTTC
TRBV19	-	TRBJ1-1	-	CASSIGVREGLNTEAFF	TGTGCCAGTAGTATAGGGGTACGGGAGGGACTGAACACTGAAGCTTTCTTT
TRBV4-1	-	TRBJ2-7	-	CASSQERVGLSRSYEQYF	TGCGCCAGCAGCCAAGAGCGGGTGGGACTTAGCCGCTCCTACGAGCAGTACTTC
TRBV21-1	-	TRBJ2-7	few	CASRDNYEQYF	TGTGCCAGCAGGGACAACTACGAGCAGTACTTC
TRBV5-1	-	TRBJ1-1	-	CASSLASGGMNTEAFF	TGCGCCAGCAGCTTGGCCTCGGGGGGGATGAACACTGAAGCTTTCTTT
TRBV4-3	-	TRBJ2-1	once	CASSQSRHPYNEQFF	TGCGCCAGCAGCCAAAGCAGGCATCCCTACAATGAGCAGTTCTTC
TRBV5-4	-	TRBJ2-7	-	CASSLAGLLYEQYF	TGTGCCAGCAGCTTAGCGGGCCTTTTATACGAGCAGTACTTC
TRBV11-3	TRBD1	TRBJ2-1	-	CASSPGQGEVNEQFF	TGTGCCAGCAGCCCCGGACAGGGGGAGGTCAATGAGCAGTTCTTC
TRBV12-5	-	TRBJ1-1	-	CASGLVQGQGGTEAFF	TGTGCTAGTGGTTTGGTACAAGGGCAGGGAGGCACTGAAGCTTTCTTT
TRBV9	-	TRBJ1-1	-	CASSETPDTFEAFF	TGTGCCAGCAGCGAGACGCCCGACACCTTTGAAGCTTTCTTT
TRBV7-6	-	TRBJ2-6	-	CASSFGQISGANVLTF	TGTGCCAGCAGCTTCGGACAGATCTCTGGGGCCAACGTCCTGACTTTC
TRBV25-1	-	TRBJ2-1	-	CASSEVQREQFF	TGTGCCAGCAGTGAAGTCCAGCGTGAGCAGTTCTTC
TRBV27	TRBD1	TRBJ1-2	-	CASGTGGIGYYGYTF	TGTGCCAGCGGTACAGGGGGAATAGGTTACTATGGCTACACCTTC
TRBV28	TRBD1	TRBJ1-1	-	CASLGTGFEAFF	TGTGCCAGCCTAGGGACAGGATTTGAAGCTTTCTTT
TRBV19	-	TRBJ2-5	-	CASSSQGGETQYF	TGTGCCAGTAGTAGCCAGGGAGGAGAGACCCAGTACTTC
TRBV6-5	TRBD1	TRBJ2-4	-	CASSNRGLGNIQYF	TGTGCCAGCAGTAACAGGGGTCTTGGAAACATTCAGTACTTC
TRBV4-3	-	TRBJ1-4	once	CASSQDTTLQEKLFF	TGCGCCAGCAGCCAAGATACGACACTCCAGGAAAAACTGTTTTTT
TRBV18	TRBD2	TRBJ2-1	-	CASSPGTSGVYNEQFF	TGTGCCAGCTCACCTGGGACTAGCGGGGTCTACAATGAGCAGTTCTTC
TRBV9	-	TRBJ2-1	-	CASSVVGGSGVNEQFF	TGTGCCAGCAGCGTAGTCGGCGGAAGTGGTGTCAATGAGCAGTTCTTC
TRBV29-1	-	TRBJ1-1	-	CSFRTGGGTEAFF	TGCAGCTTTAGGACGGGCGGAGGCACTGAAGCTTTCTTT
TRBV13	-	TRBJ1-2	-	CASSLRGATWRYGYTF	TGTGCCAGCAGCTTACGGGGGGCTACATGGAGATATGGCTACACCTTC
TRBV5-1	TRBD1	TRBJ2-6	once	CASSLEVQGVGTGANVLTF	TGCGCCAGCAGCTTGGAGGTCCAGGGGGTTGGCACTGGGGCCAACGTCCTGACTTTC
TRBV7-2	-	TRBJ1-1	once	CASSPATLGSTEAFF	TGTGCCAGCAGCCCCGCGACACTCGGGAGCACTGAAGCTTTCTTT
TRBV9	TRBD1	TRBJ2-2	-	CASRETGATGELFF	TGTGCCAGCAGAGAGACAGGGGCGACCGGGGAGCTGTTTTTT
TRBV4-3	-	TRBJ2-2	-	CASSQGQNTGELFF	TGCGCCAGCAGCCAAGGGCAAAACACCGGGGAGCTGTTTTTT
TRBV15	-	TRBJ2-7	-	CATSREYNEAGAYEQYF	TGTGCCACCAGCAGAGAATATAACGAGGCAGGGGCCTACGAGCAGTACTTC
TRBV15	-	TRBJ2-5	-	CATIQAGGAQETQYF	TGTGCCACCATCCAGGCTGGGGGGGCCCAAGAGACCCAGTACTTC
TRBV9	-	TRBJ1-1	-	CASSVAYRSTEAFF	TGTGCCAGCAGCGTAGCTTACAGGTCCACTGAAGCTTTCTTT